The clone carrying this T cell receptor (beta chain) was recorded many times. The study excluded patients with uncontrolled infection, other autoimmune disease, pregnancy or lactation. The diagnostic basis comprised clinical symptoms, serum thyroxine and TRAb, thyroid ultrasound and orbital computed tomography. The data are from a study of T cells in Graves' hyperthyroidism and ophthalmopathy. For the study at large: Pretreatment peripheral blood was obtained at initial diagnosis.

Trimming took 1 base from V and 4 from J; bases not matched to a gene: 15. The CDR3 contains 19 residues. Germline V CDR1 and CDR2: MNHEY, SMNVEV (reference sequence). Using RNA transcripts as the source, TCR beta CDR3 regions were amplified. First-round RT-PCR with HTBI primers amplified the TCR CDR3 region. TCRdb independently ran MiXCR on the multiplex PCR reads; one entry per CDR3 protein. The table shows hundreds of thousands of distinct CDR3 sequences, with less than 15% occurring only once. The gene calls are TRBV27 and TRBJ2-3; 9 positions match TRBD2. The source of this sequence is a woman younger than 30 with Graves' hyperthyroidism. Specimen: blood. The CDR3 reads CASSLLWSGVTSGSDTQYF. CDR3 DNA: TGTGCCAGCAGTTTATTATGGTCGGGTGTGACTAGCGGCTCAGATACGCAGTATTTT.